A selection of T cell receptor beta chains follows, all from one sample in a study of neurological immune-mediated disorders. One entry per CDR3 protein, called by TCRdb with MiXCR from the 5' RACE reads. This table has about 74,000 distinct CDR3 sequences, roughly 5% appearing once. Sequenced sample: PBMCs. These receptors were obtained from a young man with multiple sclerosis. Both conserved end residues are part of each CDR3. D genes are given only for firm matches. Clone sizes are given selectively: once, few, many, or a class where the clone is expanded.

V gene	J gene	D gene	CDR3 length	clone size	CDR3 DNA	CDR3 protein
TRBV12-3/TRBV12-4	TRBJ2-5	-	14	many	TGTGCCAGCAGCCCCGGACCCGGACAAGAGACCCAGTACTTC	CASSPGPGQETQYF
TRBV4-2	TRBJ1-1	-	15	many	TGTGCCAGCAGCCCAGCCGCCGCAGCTCTCACTGAAGCTTTCTTT	CASSPAAAALTEAFF
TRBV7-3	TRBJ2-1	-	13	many	TGTGCCAGCAGCTTAGAGCCACAGGGAAAGCAGTTCTTC	CASSLEPQGKQFF
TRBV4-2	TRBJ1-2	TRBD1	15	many	TGTGCCAGCAGCCTACCGGGACAGCTTAACTATGGCTACACCTTC	CASSLPGQLNYGYTF
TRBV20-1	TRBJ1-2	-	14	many	TGCAGTGCTAGGGGGGGACATTTTAACTATGGCTACACCTTC	CSARGGHFNYGYTF
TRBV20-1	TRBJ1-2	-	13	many	TGCAGAGTTGGGGGAGGGGGGGACTATGGCTACACCTTC	CRVGGGGDYGYTF
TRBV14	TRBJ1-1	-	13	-	TGTGCCAGCAGGGCAGATATGAACACTGAAGCTTTCTTT	CASRADMNTEAFF
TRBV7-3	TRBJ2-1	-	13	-	TGTGCCAGCAGCTTACCCGGACTGGATGAGCAGTTCTTC	CASSLPGLDEQFF
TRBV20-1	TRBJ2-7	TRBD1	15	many	TGCAGTGCTACATTTCCGGGACAGGGTCACTACGAGCAGTACTTC	CSATFPGQGHYEQYF
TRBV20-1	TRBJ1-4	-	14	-	TGCAGTGCTAGAGGCCAATTAGACGATGGAAAACTGTTTTTT	CSARGQLDDGKLFF
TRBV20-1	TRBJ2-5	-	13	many	TGCAGTGCTAGCCGGCAAACGGGGGAGACCCAGTACTTC	CSASRQTGETQYF
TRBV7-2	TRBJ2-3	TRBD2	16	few	TGTGCCAGCAGTTATGCTAGCGGGGGGGGCCGCGATACGCAGTATTTT	CASSYASGGGRDTQYF
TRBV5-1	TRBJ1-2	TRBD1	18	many	TGCGCCAGCAGCCGCGAAACCGACAGGGACCTCGCCAACTATGGCTACACCTTC	CASSRETDRDLANYGYTF
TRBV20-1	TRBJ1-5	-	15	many	TGCAGTGCTCGCTCACCCGATAGTAGCAATCAGCCCCAGCATTTT	CSARSPDSSNQPQHF
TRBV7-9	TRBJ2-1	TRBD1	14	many	TGTGCCAGCAGATTGGGGACAGGGGACAATGAGCAGTTCTTC	CASRLGTGDNEQFF
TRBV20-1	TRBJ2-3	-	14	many	TGCAGTGCTAGTGTAGCAACTAGCACAGATACGCAGTATTTT	CSASVATSTDTQYF
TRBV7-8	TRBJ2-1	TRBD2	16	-	TGTGCCAGCATCCTGGGGGGGACTAGCGGACACAATGAGCAGTTCTTC	CASILGGTSGHNEQFF
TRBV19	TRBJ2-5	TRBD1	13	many	TGTGCCAGTAGTACGCAGGGGGCAGAGACCCAGTACTTC	CASSTQGAETQYF
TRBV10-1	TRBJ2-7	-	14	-	TGCGCCAGCAGTGAGTCTTTGAACTCCTACGAGCAGTACTTC	CASSESLNSYEQYF
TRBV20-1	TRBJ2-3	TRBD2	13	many	TGCAGTGCCCGGACTAGCGGCACAGATACGCAGTATTTT	CSARTSGTDTQYF
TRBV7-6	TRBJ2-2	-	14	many	TGTGCCAGCAGCTTAGTCAGGGAAGCCGGGGAGCTGTTTTTT	CASSLVREAGELFF
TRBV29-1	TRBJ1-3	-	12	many	TGCAGCGTTGCCCCCTCTGGAAACACCATATATTTT	CSVAPSGNTIYF
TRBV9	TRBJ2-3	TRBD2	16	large	TGTGCCAGCAGCGCCCTCGGCGGGGGGGACCCGGATACGCAGTATTTT	CASSALGGGDPDTQYF
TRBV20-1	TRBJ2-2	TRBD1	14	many	TGCAGTGCCAGGGACAGGGGGCGGATCGGGGAGCTGTTTTTT	CSARDRGRIGELFF
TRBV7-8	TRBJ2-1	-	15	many	TGTGCCAGCAGCTCCGTTCAGGGGCCTTACAATGAGCAGTTCTTC	CASSSVQGPYNEQFF
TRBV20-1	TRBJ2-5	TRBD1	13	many	TGCAGTGCGCAGAACAGGGGGCGGGAGACCCAGTACTTC	CSAQNRGRETQYF
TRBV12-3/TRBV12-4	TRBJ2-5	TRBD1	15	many	TGTGCCAGCAGTTTGCAAACAGGGGGCGCGGAGACCCAGTACTTC	CASSLQTGGAETQYF
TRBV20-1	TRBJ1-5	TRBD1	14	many	TGCAGTGCTAGGAGGGGGCAGAGCAATCAGCCCCAGCATTTT	CSARRGQSNQPQHF